This T cell receptor beta chain stems from a study of T-cell memory formation after mild COVID-19. The study's findings and limits: Some responding clones appeared in pre-infection memory, suggesting cross-reactive memory joined.

MiXCR was run by TCRdb on the 5' RACE reads, yielding one entry per CDR3 protein. Of fewer than 450,000 distinct CDR3 sequences listed, less than 25% are singletons. This CDR3 spans 17 amino acids. The V end was cut by 4 bases, the J end by 0 bases, with 13 bases between. This clonotype was seen a few times. Antigen: not known. J is TRBJ2-6 and V is TRBV12-3 or TRBV12-4, with D possibly being TRBD1 (5 bases). Sample: PBMCs or a T cell subset sorted from them (not recorded which). The TCR sequence derives from an adult woman who had mild COVID-19 (a few samples of this study predate the infection). Cell type and time point are not known. CDR3 amino acids: CASSSGQVGSGANVLTF. The CDR3 nucleotides are TGTGCCAGCAGTTCAGGACAAGTTGGCTCTGGGGCCAACGTCCTGACTTTC.